Below, one T cell receptor (beta chain) is given with its context. This clone's antigen is unknown. A much larger clone sits a single nucleotide away, making a read error possible. The data originate from a study of kidney transplant recipient with SARS-CoV-2 infection (dated by TCRdb to the early 2020s). The time point label, read with the paper, signifies: pre-pandemic baseline sample and day 111 after first positive SARS-CoV-2 test. The data were produced on an Illumina MiSeq. The peripheral T cell repertoire was profiled for human TCRbeta genes. In the original analysis: Differential clonotype abundance was tested with beta-binomial modelling to account for variability over time. Expanded clonotypes were checked against the ImmuneCODE reference database of SARS-CoV-2-associated TCRs and mapped to regions of the viral genome. Additional repertoire analyses were carried out for TRBV gene usage, CDR3 length, CDR3 amino acid overlap between time points, clonotype abundance distributions and Jaccard similarity. In-frame beta chains were kept once TCRdb had trimmed the public reads at Q25 with fastp and called clones with MiXCR. Rows merge per CDR3 protein into single entries with the most common DNA and genes. Here the V and J calls rest on TCRdb's processing, not on the authors' analysis. The sample records 250,000 or so distinct CDR3 sequences, around 30% of which are singletons. The leading ten clones occupy 6% to 8.5% of the sample.

Based on the germline V gene, the CDR1 and CDR2 sequences are MDHEN and SYDVKM. Measured from the cysteine to the phenylalanine, the CDR3 is 15 residues long. Just CDR3 DNA is preserved here, 45 bases in frame from base 1. This receptor was taken from a young adult male patient who had COVID-19 and was a kidney transplant recipient. Following a transplant, some T lymphocytes may have been derived from the graft donor. This sequence uses TRBV28 and TRBJ2-7; the junction holds 7 bases that match TRBD2. Sequencing used a blood sample, obtained at baseline and on day 111 from a kidney transplant recipient. DNA sequence: TGTGTCAGCAGTCCGACCGGCGGGACTAACTACGAGCAGTACTTC. The resulting protein is CVSSPTGGTNYEQYF.